This T cell receptor (beta chain) was sequenced in a study of control samples from healthy donors and cancer patients (dated by TCRdb to 2019 to 2021). Concerning this clone itself: Its antigen remains unidentified. The record has no base qualities; no much larger clone is one base away.

From the cysteine through the valine, the CDR3 covers 13 amino acids. Only the CDR3 part of the read is kept: 39 bases, read in frame from the first base. Trimming takes 10 bases from V and 2 bases from J, and the germline ends sit 15 bases apart. Taken from the germline V gene, the CDR1 and CDR2 loops are SNHLY and FYNNEI. Library method: the immunoSEQ multiplex PCR assay. The clones in this table, taken by TCRdb from immuneACCESS, are in-frame only. Not every clone is retained; where verified, under half of the shortfall comes from an unresolved V gene, and the cause of the rest is unknown. This sample gives tens of thousands of clones in total; around 86% of them show up just once. The top ten constitute 9.5% of the sample.

The receptor was derived from a woman between 50 and 59 years old with colorectal cancer. The chain joins TRBV2 to TRBJ2-7, and TRBD1 may be the D gene, going by 6 matching bases. Input material: PBMCs. The DNA reads as follows: TGTGCCATCGGGACACTGATTACCTACGAGCAGTACGTC. It specifies CAIGTLITYEQYV.